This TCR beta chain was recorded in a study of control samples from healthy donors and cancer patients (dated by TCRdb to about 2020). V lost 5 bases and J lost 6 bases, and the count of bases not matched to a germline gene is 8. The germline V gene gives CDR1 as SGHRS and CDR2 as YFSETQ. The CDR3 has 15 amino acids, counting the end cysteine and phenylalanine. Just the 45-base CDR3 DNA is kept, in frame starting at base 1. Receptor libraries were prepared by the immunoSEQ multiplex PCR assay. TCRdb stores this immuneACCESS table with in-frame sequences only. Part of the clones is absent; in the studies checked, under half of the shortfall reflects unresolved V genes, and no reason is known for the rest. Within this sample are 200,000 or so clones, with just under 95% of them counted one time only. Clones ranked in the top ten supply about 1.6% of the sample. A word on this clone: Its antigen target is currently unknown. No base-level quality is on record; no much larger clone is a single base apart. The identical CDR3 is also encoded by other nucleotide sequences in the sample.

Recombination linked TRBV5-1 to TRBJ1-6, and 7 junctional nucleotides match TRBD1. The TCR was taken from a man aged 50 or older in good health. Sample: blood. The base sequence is TGCGCCAGCAGTCTCGAGGGGGCGCGTAATTCACCCCTCCACTTT. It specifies CASSLEGARNSPLHF.